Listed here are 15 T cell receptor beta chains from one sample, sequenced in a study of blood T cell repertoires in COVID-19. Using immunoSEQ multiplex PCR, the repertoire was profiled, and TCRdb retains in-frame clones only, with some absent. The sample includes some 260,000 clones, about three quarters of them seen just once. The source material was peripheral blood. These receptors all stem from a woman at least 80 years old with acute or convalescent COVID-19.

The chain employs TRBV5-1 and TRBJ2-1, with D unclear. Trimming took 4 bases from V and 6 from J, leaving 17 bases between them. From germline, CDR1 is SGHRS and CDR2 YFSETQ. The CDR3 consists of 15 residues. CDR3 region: CASSPPLGQLNEQFF. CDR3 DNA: TGCGCCAGCAGCCCCCCACTGGGCCAGCTCAATGAGCAGTTCTTC.

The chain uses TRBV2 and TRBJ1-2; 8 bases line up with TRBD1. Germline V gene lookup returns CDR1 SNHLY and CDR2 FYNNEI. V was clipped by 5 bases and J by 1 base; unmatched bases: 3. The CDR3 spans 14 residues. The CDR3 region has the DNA TGTGCCAGCAGTCTCGGACAGGGTAACTATGGCTACACCTTC. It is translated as CASSLGQGNYGYTF.

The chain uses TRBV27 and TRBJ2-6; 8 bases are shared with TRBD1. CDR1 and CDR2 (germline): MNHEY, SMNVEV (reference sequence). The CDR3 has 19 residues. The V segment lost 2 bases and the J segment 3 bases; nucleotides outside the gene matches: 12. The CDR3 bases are TGTGCCAGCAGTTTAAGGGGGACAGGTTACAGGGTTGGGGCCAACGTCCTGACTTTC. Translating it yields CASSLRGTGYRVGANVLTF. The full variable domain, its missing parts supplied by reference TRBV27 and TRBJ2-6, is EAQVTQNPRYLITVTGKKLTVTCSQNMNHEYMSWYRQDPGLGLRQIYYSMNVEVTDKGDVPEGYKVSRKEKRNFPLILESPSPNQTSLYFCASSLRGTGYRVGANVLTFGAGSRLTVL.

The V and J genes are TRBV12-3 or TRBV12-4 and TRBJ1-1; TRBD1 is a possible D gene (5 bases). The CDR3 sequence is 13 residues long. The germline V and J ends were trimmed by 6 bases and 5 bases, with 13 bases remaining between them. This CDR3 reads CASRWEGWTEAFF. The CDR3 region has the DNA TGTGCCAGCAGATGGGAGGGGTGGACTGAAGCTTTCTTT.

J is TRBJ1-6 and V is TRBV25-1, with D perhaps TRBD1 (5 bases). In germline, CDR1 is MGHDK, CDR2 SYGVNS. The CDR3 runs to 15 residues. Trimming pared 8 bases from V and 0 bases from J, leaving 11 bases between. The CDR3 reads CASRGGSSYNSPLHF. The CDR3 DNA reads TGTGCCAGCCGCGGGGGAAGCTCCTATAATTCACCCCTCCACTTT.

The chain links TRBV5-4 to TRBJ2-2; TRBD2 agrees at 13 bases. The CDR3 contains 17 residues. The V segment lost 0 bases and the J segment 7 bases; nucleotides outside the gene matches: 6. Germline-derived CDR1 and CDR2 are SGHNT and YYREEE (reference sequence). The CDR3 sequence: CASSLGGLAGVGGELFF. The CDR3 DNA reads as TGTGCCAGCAGCTTGGGAGGACTAGCGGGGGTCGGCGGGGAGCTGTTTTTT.

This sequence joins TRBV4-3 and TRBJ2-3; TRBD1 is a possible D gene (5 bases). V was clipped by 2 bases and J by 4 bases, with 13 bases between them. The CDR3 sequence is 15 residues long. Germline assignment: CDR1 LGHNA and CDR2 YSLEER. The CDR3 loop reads CASSQYKGFADTQYF. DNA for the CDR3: TGCGCCAGCAGCCAATACAAGGGGTTCGCAGATACGCAGTATTTT.

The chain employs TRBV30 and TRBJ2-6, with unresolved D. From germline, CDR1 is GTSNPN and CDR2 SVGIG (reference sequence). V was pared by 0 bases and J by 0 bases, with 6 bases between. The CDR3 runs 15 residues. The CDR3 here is CAWSVQYSGANVLTF. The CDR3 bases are TGTGCCTGGAGTGTACAGTACTCTGGGGCCAACGTCCTGACTTTC.

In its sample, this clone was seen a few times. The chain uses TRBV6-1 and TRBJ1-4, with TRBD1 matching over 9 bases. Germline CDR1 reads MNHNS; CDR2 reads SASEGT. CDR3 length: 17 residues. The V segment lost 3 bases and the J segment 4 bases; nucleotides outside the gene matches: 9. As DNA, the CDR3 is TGTGCCAGCAGTGAGGGACAGGGAACAGGGCATAATGAAAAACTGTTTTTT. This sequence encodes CASSEGQGTGHNEKLFF.

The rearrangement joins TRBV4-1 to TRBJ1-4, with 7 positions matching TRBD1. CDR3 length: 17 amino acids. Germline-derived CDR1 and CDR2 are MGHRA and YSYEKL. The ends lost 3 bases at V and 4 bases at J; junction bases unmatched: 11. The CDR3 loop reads CASSQPLRGRVNEKLFF. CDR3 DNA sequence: TGCGCCAGCAGCCAGCCCCTAAGGGGGCGAGTTAATGAAAAACTGTTTTTT.

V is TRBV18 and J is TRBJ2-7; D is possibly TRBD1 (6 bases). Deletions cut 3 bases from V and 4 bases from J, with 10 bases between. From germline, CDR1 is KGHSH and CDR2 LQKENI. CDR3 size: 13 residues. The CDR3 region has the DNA TGTGCCAGCTCACCCGGGACACTGTACGAGCAGTACTTC. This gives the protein CASSPGTLYEQYF.

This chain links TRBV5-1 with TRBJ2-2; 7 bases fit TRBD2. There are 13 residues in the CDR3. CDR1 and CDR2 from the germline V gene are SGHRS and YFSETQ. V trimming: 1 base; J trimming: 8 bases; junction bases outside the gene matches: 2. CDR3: CASSLREAGELFF. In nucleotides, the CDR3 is TGCGCCAGCAGCTTGCGGGAGGCTGGGGAGCTGTTTTTT.

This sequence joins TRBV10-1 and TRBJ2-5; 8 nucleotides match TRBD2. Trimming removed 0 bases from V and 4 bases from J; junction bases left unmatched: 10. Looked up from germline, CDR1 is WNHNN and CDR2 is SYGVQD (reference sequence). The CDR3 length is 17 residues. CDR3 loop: CASSESGSGGTGETQYF. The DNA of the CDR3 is TGCGCCAGCAGTGAGTCAGGGAGCGGGGGAACGGGAGAGACCCAGTACTTC.

CDR3 amino acids: CAPGLWNYGYTF. The CDR3 coding sequence is TGCGCCCCGGGACTCTGGAACTATGGCTACACCTTC. The V and J genes are TRBV23-1 and TRBJ1-2, with D possibly being TRBD1 (5 bases). TRBV23-1 qualifies as an ORF whose function is uncertain. There are 12 residues in the CDR3. Trimming shortened V by 11 bases and J by 2 bases, and 12 bases separated the two germline ends.

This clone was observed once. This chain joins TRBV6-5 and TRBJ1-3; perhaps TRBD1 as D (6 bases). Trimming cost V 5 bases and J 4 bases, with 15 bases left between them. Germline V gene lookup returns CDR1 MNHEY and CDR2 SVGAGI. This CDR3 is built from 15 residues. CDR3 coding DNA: TGTGCCAGCAGTCCTTTGGACAGCCGGGGAAACACCATATATTTT. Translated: CASSPLDSRGNTIYF.